Only one count was recorded for the clone carrying this T cell receptor (beta chain). The data stem from a study of blood T cell repertoires in COVID-19. Study as a whole: Samples representing acute and convalescent COVID-19 were sourced from the United States, Italy and Spain.

Profiling relied on immunoSEQ multiplex PCR, and the TCRdb table lists in-frame clones only, not all of them. The repertoire holds approximately 350,000 clones, with under 95% as singletons. Germline CDR1 reads SGHKS; CDR2 reads YYEKEE (reference sequence). CDR3 length: 14 amino acids. Germline trimming cut 0 bases from V and 5 bases from J; bases unmatched to any gene: 4. What was sequenced was peripheral blood. The rearrangement uses TRBV5-5 and TRBJ2-5; 7 bases are shared with TRBD2. This receptor was identified in a woman aged 18-35 years who had recovered from COVID-19. CDR3 loop: CASSLGLAGETQYF. The CDR3 DNA sequence: TGTGCCAGCAGCTTGGGACTAGCCGGCGAGACCCAGTACTTC.